This T cell receptor (beta chain) was retrieved from a study of blood T cell repertoires in COVID-19 (dated by TCRdb to about 2020). The study in broad terms: Samples from collaborators originated in the United States, Italy and Spain and spanned both the acute and convalescent phases of COVID-19. The prospective study material was composed of cDNA or gDNA derived from T cells, B-cell-depleted T cells, or PBMCs. The dataset comprised deeply sampled blood TCRbeta repertoires from subjects exposed to, actively infected with, or recovered from COVID-19. A freely available public database, intended as a resource for researchers studying the immune response to SARS-CoV-2, is where the repertoires were released. Samples were obtained from the ongoing ImmuneRACE study (first 160 participants) and from about 1,300 subjects provided by 6 global collaborators. The sample metadata nearly always contained a de-identified subject ID, COVID-19 status, age in years and sex. Where available, HLA class I and class II types were obtained from metadata supplied by the sample provider rather than from assay-based typing. Results the study describes overall, beyond this receptor: How much clinical and demographic metadata was included differed by source and by participant, and the metadata was provided uncurated.

Turning to this clone: Its binding antigen is unknown. Within one base of it there is no much larger clone, and no base qualities were kept.

Here V drops 1 base and J drops 0 bases, and the junction holds 9 bases not matched to any gene. Its CDR3 holds 20 amino acids, cysteine through phenylalanine. This entry keeps only the CDR3 DNA: 60 bases, framed from base 1. According to the germline V gene, CDR1 reads SGHTS and CDR2 reads YDEGEE. Collaborating institutions collected whole blood in K2EDTA tubes following their own protocols. Collaborator samples were shipped for TCRbeta analysis as frozen whole blood, isolated PBMCs, or DNA extracted from either sample type. TCRbeta CDR3 regions were amplified from genomic DNA using the immunoSEQ Assay, a bias-controlled multiplex PCR. Per the source publication's procedure: Nucleated cell counts per sample were estimated from amplification of reference gene primers within the assay. To quantify the absolute abundance of each unique TCRbeta CDR3 rearrangement, sequence reads were collapsed and filtered. For each sample, productive Simpson clonality was calculated by taking the square root of Simpson's diversity index across productive rearrangements. As stored in TCRdb, this immuneACCESS dataset retains in-frame rearrangements with V and J assigned. A fraction of the clones does not appear; measured against another copy, unresolved V genes explain less than half of the discrepancy, and the remainder lacks a known reason. The DNA gave D and trimming, while V, J and clone size come from that table. Present in this sample are 150,000 to 200,000 clones, more than 70% of which were seen just once. The ten largest make up about 4.5% of the sample.

The source of this sequence is a human donor in a cohort sampled during active COVID-19. The chain joins TRBV5-8 to TRBJ2-3, with TRBD2 matching 15 junction bases. The sequenced material came from peripheral blood. The DNA is TGTGCCAGCAGCTTGTACCCCGGGACTAGCGGGGGGCCAAGCACAGATACGCAGTATTTT. It is translated as CASSLYPGTSGGPSTDTQYF.